This T cell receptor beta chain derives from a study of CD8 T cells in Susac syndrome (dated by TCRdb to the late 2010s). Turning to the overall study: Repertoire sequencing was used to test whether CD8+ T cell activation and differentiation in Susac syndrome was antigen driven. The study compared CD8+ T cell repertoire clonality among 12 healthy donors, about 14 Susac syndrome patients and 15 multiple sclerosis patients. Overall results and qualifications from the work: The study acknowledged that relatively few individuals were included in the TCR sequencing and HLA analysis.

V loses 2 bases of germline sequence and J loses 4 bases, and the interval between the two ends is 15 bases. The CDR3 sequence holds 17 residues, the cysteine and phenylalanine included. The entry retains the CDR3 DNA only, 51 bases that are in frame from base 1. Note on this clonotype: What this receptor recognizes is not known. No much larger clonotype is one base removed from it; base qualities were not supplied.

RNA was extracted using the RNeasy kit, and roughly 0.5 to 1 ug of the RNA was reverse transcribed with random hexamers. The immunoSEQ multiplex PCR assay, which covers 54 Vbeta and 13 Jbeta segments, was used to amplify TCR beta CDR3 regions. PCR amplification bias was corrected using a synthetic template baseline for primer optimization and computational correction. Per the authors' processing: Reads were annotated to V, D and J genes according to IMGT and were analyzed with immunoSEQ Analyzer, with only productive sequences retained. Clonality was calculated as one minus the Shannon entropy normalized by log2 of the number of productive unique sequences. Public and private clones were assessed among the 100 most prevalent clones of each patient and control. Clones were defined as Susac-specific when absent from the healthy and MS cohorts, from approximately 1,100 published viral clones and from other ImmuneACCESS disease sequences. The public sequencing data were trimmed at Q25 with fastp and processed into clonotypes with MiXCR by TCRdb, which kept only in-frame beta chains. Merged by CDR3 protein, the rows form single entries marked with the most common genes and DNA. None of the V and J calls come from the authors' own analysis; TCRdb made them. In this sample the table shows some 300,000 distinct CDR3 sequences, 75% to 85% of which occur a single time. The ten biggest clones cover roughly 0.21% of the sample.

High-throughput TCR beta sequencing profiled peripheral blood CD8+ and CD4+ T cells from healthy donors, Susac syndrome patients and multiple sclerosis patients. The multiple sclerosis controls were treatment-naive patients who had stable or active relapsing-remitting disease and met the revised McDonald criteria. CD8+ TEMRA cells were enriched by FACS, while bulk CD8+ and CD4+ T cells were purified by magnetic negative isolation. Blood was collected in EDTA tubes and processed within 24 hours, with PBMCs isolated through density gradient centrifugation. PBMCs destined for TCR sequencing were cryopreserved in liquid nitrogen and later thawed in a 37 °C water bath. Purity of sorted or isolated CD4+, CD8+ and CD8+ TEMRA cells was at least 90%.

The receptor was isolated from a human donor with multiple sclerosis. The V and J segments used are TRBV12-3 or TRBV12-4 and TRBJ2-6; the D gene identity is not certain. Sequencing used CD8+ T cells from PBMCs. The bases are TGTGCCAGCAGTTTAAGCAGGTCGGGCATAGGGGCCAACGTCCTGACTTTC. Its translation is CASSLSRSGIGANVLTF.